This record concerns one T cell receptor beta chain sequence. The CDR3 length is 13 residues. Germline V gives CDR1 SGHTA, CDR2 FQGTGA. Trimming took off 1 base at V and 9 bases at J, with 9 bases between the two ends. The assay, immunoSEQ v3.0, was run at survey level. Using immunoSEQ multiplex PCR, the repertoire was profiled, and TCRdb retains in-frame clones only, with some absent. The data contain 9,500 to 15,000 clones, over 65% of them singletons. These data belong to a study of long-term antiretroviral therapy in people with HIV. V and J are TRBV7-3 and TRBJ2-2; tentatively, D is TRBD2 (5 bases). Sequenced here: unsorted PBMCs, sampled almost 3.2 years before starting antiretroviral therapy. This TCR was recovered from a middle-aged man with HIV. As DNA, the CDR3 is TGTGCCAGCAGCTTAAATCGGGGAAGGGAGCTGTTTTTT. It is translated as CASSLNRGRELFF. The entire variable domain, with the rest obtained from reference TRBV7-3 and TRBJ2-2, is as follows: GAGVSQTPSNKVTEKGKYVELRCDPISGHTALYWYRQSLGQGPEFLIYFQGTGAADDSGLPNDRFFAVRPEGSVSTLKIQRTERGDSAVYLCASSLNRGRELFFGEGSRLTVL.